What follows describes a single T cell receptor beta chain. Study processing details: Cell counts per sample came from amplifying reference gene primers. Measured with immunoSEQ multiplex PCR; TCRdb has only the in-frame clones, and not every one. The DNA gave D and trimming, while V, J and clone size come from that table. The top ten clones hold 6.4% of a sample with about 70,000 clones, about 91% of them seen once. The CDR3 totals 14 residues. V lost 4 bases and J lost 6; bases outside the gene matches: 8. Germline V gene sequence: CDR1 MNHEY, CDR2 SMNVEV (reference sequence). This sample is drawn from a study of blood T cell repertoires in COVID-19. Study overall: PBMCs, B-cell-depleted T cells, or T cells provided the cDNA or gDNA that made up the material.

The chain uses TRBV27 and TRBJ1-2; 7 bases match TRBD1. Sequenced sample: peripheral blood. The TCR comes from a woman in her 70s with acute or convalescent COVID-19. CDR3 coding DNA: TGTGCCAGCAGTTCGTTAGACAGGGCGGATGGCTACACCTTC. Its protein is CASSSLDRADGYTF.